This T cell receptor beta chain is from a study of T cell responses to AZD1222 COVID-19 vaccine. Study at large: Second-dose groups at about 4 or about 12 weeks were pooled.

This CDR3 is 15 amino acids long. The ends were cut back, 8 bases at V and 8 bases at J, with 24 bases in the middle. CDR1 MGHRA and CDR2 YSYEKL come from the germline V gene. This clone appeared a single time. Data came from immunoSEQ multiplex PCR; TCRdb stores just in-frame clones and leaves some out. The data show 150,000 to 200,000 clones, roughly 90% seen once. The chain combines TRBV4-1 with TRBJ1-2; D may be TRBD1 (6 bases). The starting material was peripheral blood, obtained on day 0 of AZD1222 vaccination. The clonotype originates from an adult in good health. CDR3 sequence: CASGEQGRGLRGYTF. DNA for the CDR3: TGCGCCAGCGGCGAACAGGGCAGGGGTTTGAGGGGCTACACCTTC.